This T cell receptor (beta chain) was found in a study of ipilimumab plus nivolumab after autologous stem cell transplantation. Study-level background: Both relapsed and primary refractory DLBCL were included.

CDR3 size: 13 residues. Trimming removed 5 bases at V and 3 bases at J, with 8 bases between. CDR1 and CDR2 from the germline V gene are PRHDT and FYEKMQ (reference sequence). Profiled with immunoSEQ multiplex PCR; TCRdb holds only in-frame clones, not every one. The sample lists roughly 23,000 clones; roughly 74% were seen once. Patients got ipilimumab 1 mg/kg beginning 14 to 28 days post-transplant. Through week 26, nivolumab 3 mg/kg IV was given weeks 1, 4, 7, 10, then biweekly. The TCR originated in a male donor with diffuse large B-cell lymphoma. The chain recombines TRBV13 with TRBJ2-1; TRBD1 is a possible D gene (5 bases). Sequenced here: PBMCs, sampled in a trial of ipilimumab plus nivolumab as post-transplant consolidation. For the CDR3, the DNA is TGTGCCAGCAGCGTCCAGGGCTACAATGAGCAGTTCTTC. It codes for CASSVQGYNEQFF.